The TCR beta chain under discussion was sequenced for a study of shared clonotypes between healthy human individuals. Study summary: Three CD4 naive, three CD4 memory, two CD8 naive and one CD8 memory plate were used per donor. General observations from the study: Among non-shared clonotypes, generation probabilities were lower than among those shared by all four donors. Sharing across four donors was seen in 4% to 5.5% of naive CD4 clonotypes.

Germline CDR1 SGDLS, CDR2 YYNGEE. Trimming at V came to 4 bases and at J to 5 bases, leaving 6 bases not matched to a gene. The CDR3 runs to 14 residues. As concerns this clone: What it binds is not known.

Replicate PCRs for sorted subsets used about 200 ng DNA; this equaled 25,000 to 35,000 T cell genomes. Repertoires were generated with immunoSEQ multiplex PCR, while TCRdb's copy carries only in-frame clones and drops some. The sample lists under 600,000 clones, more than 95% occurring once. This receptor was obtained from a woman younger than 45 in good health. The specimen was naive CD4+ T cells sorted from blood. Subset in this sample: CD45RA+ positively selected. The chain is built from TRBV9 and TRBJ1-1; TRBD1 matches 9 bases. The CDR3 nucleotides read TGTGCCAGCAGCTCCCGGACAGGGGATACTGAAGCTTTCTTT. Its protein is CASSSRTGDTEAFF.